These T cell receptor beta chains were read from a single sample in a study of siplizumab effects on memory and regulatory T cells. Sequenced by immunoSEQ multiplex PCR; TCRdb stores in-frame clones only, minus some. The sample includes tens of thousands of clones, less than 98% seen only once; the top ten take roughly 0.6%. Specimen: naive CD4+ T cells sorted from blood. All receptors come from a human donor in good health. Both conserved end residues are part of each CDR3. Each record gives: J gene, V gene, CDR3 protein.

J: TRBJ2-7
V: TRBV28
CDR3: CASRTGTAYRDEQYF

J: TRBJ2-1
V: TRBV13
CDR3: CASSLAGVAYNEQFF

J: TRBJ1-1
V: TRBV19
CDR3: CASSMGRLNTEAFF

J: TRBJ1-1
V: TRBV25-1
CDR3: CASTLAGRSEAFF

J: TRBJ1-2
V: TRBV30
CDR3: CAWSVGAGGNYGYTF

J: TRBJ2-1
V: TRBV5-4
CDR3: CASSLGGAGSYNEQFF

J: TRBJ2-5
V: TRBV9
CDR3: CASSPKQKLQETQYF

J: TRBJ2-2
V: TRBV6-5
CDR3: CASSPRDFYTGELFF

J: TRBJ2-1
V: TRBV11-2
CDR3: CASSLEGGSYNEQFF

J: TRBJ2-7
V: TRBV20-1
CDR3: CSARTGYEQYF

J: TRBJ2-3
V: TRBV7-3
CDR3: CASSLYGYRTDTQYF

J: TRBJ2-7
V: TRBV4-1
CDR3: CASSQSGGGRKYEQYF

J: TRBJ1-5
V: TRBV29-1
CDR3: CSVGDRVEQPQHF

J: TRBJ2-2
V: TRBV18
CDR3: CASSPRQNTGELFF

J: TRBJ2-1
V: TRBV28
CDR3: CASSLRLSEEQFF

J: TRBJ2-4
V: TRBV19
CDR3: CASSIRQAKNIQYF

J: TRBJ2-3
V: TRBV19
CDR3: CASRLPNTDTQYF